The clone carrying this TCR beta chain was counted once. The target antigen is unknown. Measured with immunoSEQ multiplex PCR; TCRdb has only the in-frame clones, and not every one. Among roughly 1 million clones listed, more than 60% were seen once. Into CD45RA+ naive and CD45RA-negative memory subsets, the CD4+ cells were split. The data are from a study of shared clonotypes between healthy human individuals. After removal of 2 bases from V and 11 bases from J, the junction contained 18 bases not matched to a gene. This CDR3 is built from 16 residues. Germline assignment: CDR1 MNHNS and CDR2 SASEGT. Study-level results: Estimated clonotype richness was generally higher in naive than memory subsets. Clonotypes which were not shared had lower generation probabilities than clonotypes that all four donors shared.

This chain links TRBV6-1 with TRBJ2-7; TRBD1 agrees at 7 bases. Sequencing was carried out using memory CD4+ T cells sorted from blood. Subset of the sample: CD45RA-negative fraction. The source of this sequence is a man younger than 35 in good health. The CDR3 region is CASSEYEWDSFSWEYF. CDR3 in DNA: TGTGCCAGCAGTGAATACGAATGGGACAGCTTTTCTTGGGAGTACTTC.